This T cell receptor (beta chain) was documented in a study of identical twins. TCRdb re-analysed the 5' RACE reads in MiXCR, keeping a single row per CDR3 protein. Of some 1,600,000 distinct CDR3 sequences listed, around a third are singletons. Germline loops: CDR1 SGHVS, CDR2 FQNEAQ. The CDR3 consists of 14 residues. The receptor was isolated from a newborn girl in good health. V and J are TRBV7-8 and TRBJ2-1, with a weak D call TRBD1 (6 bases). The tail of the sequence fits TRBJ2-7 better, so the J call may be wrong. The sample consisted of cord blood. The chain's CDR3 is CASSLHRDYNEQYF. The CDR3 DNA follows: TGTGCCAGCAGCTTGCACAGGGATTACAATGAGCAGTACTTC.